Each of the 32 T cell receptor beta chains below was sequenced from the same sample in a study of a mutant IDH1 vaccine in newly diagnosed glioma. TCRdb's table, derived via immunoSEQ multiplex PCR, lists solely in-frame clones and lacks some. This sample carries almost 25,000 clones, roughly 87% of them seen once, and the ten largest clones take about 4%. These TCRs' antigens remain unknown. Noted time point: week 47, end of study. Topical imiquimod was applied with each vaccine dose, which held 300 ug of mutant IDH1 20-mer peptide. The sequencing used PBMCs, collected from a glioma patient whose treatment included an IDH1 peptide vaccine. The receptors stem from a man aged 35-49 years with glioma. Some clones in this sample may be carry-over from other donors' samples.

The chain combines TRBV10-3 with TRBJ2-2; 7 nucleotides agree with TRBD1. The ends lost 6 bases at V and 8 bases at J; junction bases unmatched: 9. The CDR3 is made up of 14 amino acids. Germline CDR1 is ENHRY and CDR2 is SYGVKD. CDR3 amino acids: CAIRRDSSSGELFF. The CDR3, as DNA: TGTGCCATCAGAAGGGACAGCTCTTCGGGGGAGCTGTTTTTT.

V gene TRBV7-2 combines with J gene TRBJ2-3; possibly TRBD2 for D (6 bases). CDR1 is SGHTA, CDR2 FQGNSA, per germline. Trimming removed 6 bases from V and 1 base from J, with 11 bases in between. This CDR3 has 14 amino acids. Here the CDR3 DNA reads TGTGCCAGCAGTAACGGGGGAGGCACAGATACGCAGTATTTT. This translates into CASSNGGGTDTQYF.

This clone was seen more than once but under ten times. The chain links TRBV12-1 to TRBJ2-7; TRBD1 is the table's D call, not checked against the DNA. TRBV12-1 represents a pseudogene. The CDR3 is made up of 14 amino acids. The CDR3 reads CASSPDGTGNEQYF. The CDR3 bases are TGTGCCAGCAGCCCTGACGGGACAGGGAACGAGCAGTACTTC.

The chain carries TRBV9 and TRBJ2-3; 12 positions match TRBD2. Per the germline V gene, CDR1 is SGDLS and CDR2 is YYNGEE. The V and J ends lost 3 bases and 3 bases, in that order; junction bases with no gene match: 5. The CDR3 loop spans 16 amino acids. The CDR3 nucleotides are TGTGCCAGCAGCGACCCACTAGCGGGGGGTACAGATACGCAGTATTTT. This gives the protein CASSDPLAGGTDTQYF. The variable domain in full, with the rest retrieved from reference TRBV9 and TRBJ2-3, is DSGVTQTPKHLITATGQRVTLRCSPRSGDLSVYWYQQSLDQGLQFLIQYYNGEERAKGNILERFSAQQFPDLHSELNLSSLELGDSALYFCASSDPLAGGTDTQYFGPGTRLTVL.

The chain has TRBV7-6 and TRBJ2-5, with D perhaps given as TRBD1 or TRBD2 (7 bases each). The germline V and J ends were trimmed by 5 bases and 4 bases, with 14 bases remaining between them. This CDR3 is 14 amino acids long. Germline V lookup: CDR1 SGHVS, CDR2 FNYEAQ. The CDR3 spells CASSRQGGAETQYF. The CDR3 DNA is TGTGCCAGCAGCCGACAGGGAGGGGCAGAGACCCAGTACTTC.

The chain carries TRBV27 and TRBJ1-1; tentative D call: TRBD1 (5 bases). V lost 4 bases and J 0 bases, leaving 9 bases between the germline ends. Germline V gene data show CDR1 as MNHEY and CDR2 as SMNVEV (reference sequence). The CDR3 covers 14 residues. The CDR3 region is CASSSPGLNTEAFF. Written as DNA, the CDR3 is TGTGCCAGCAGTTCTCCAGGGCTGAACACTGAAGCTTTCTTT.

As DNA, the CDR3 is TGTGCCAGCAGCTCTAAATTGGGGACAGGGGGTTCGGGCACCTTC. Translation: CASSSKLGTGGSGTF. The chain combines TRBV7-8 with TRBJ1-2; 11 positions match TRBD1. Trimming cost V 4 bases and J 13 bases; bases outside gene matches: 14. This CDR3 comprises 15 residues. Germline V gene lookup returns CDR1 SGHVS and CDR2 FQNEAQ.

The V call is TRBV5-4, the J call TRBJ1-1; weak D call: TRBD1 (5 bases). V shed 5 bases and J shed 6 bases, with 11 bases lying between them. CDR1 is SGHNT, CDR2 YYREEE, per germline (reference sequence). The CDR3 contains 12 residues. CDR3 in amino acids: CASRGGRAEAFF. The CDR3 DNA is TGTGCCAGCAGGGGGGGGAGGGCTGAAGCTTTCTTT.

This rearrangement joins TRBV28 to TRBJ1-1, with D tentatively TRBD1 (5 bases). There are 14 residues in the CDR3. The germline V and J ends were trimmed by 6 bases and 6 bases, with 17 bases remaining between them. The germline V gene encodes CDR1 MDHEN and CDR2 SYDVKM. The CDR3 sequence is CASSPLQGIPEAFF. The CDR3 DNA follows: TGTGCCAGCAGCCCACTCCAGGGTATCCCTGAAGCTTTCTTT.

The chain recombines TRBV19 with TRBJ2-3, with D perhaps being TRBD1 or TRBD2 (5 bases each). Germline-derived CDR1 and CDR2 are LNHDA and SQIVND (reference sequence). CDR3 length: 13 amino acids. With 5 bases removed from V and 5 bases from J, the gap between germline ends came to 11 bases. CDR3 region: CASSLGEGDTQYF. CDR3 DNA sequence: TGTGCCAGTAGTCTGGGGGAAGGAGATACGCAGTATTTT.

The chain joins TRBV30 to TRBJ2-7, with D hard to call. The CDR3 length is 11 residues. Germline V gene lookup returns CDR1 GTSNPN and CDR2 SVGIG (reference sequence). V was pared by 0 bases and J by 3 bases, with 3 bases between. DNA of the CDR3: TGTGCCTGGAGTGTTGGCTACGAGCAGTACTTC. Amino acids: CAWSVGYEQYF.

The J gene is TRBJ2-7, the V gene TRBV15; tentative D call: TRBD1 (7 bases). V lost 0 bases, J lost 2 bases, and 14 bases lay in between. The CDR3 length is 16 residues. The germline V gene has CDR1 LNHNV and CDR2 YYDKDF (reference sequence). The CDR3 sequence: CATSRDRGGGTYEQYF. CDR3 nucleotide sequence: TGTGCCACCAGCAGAGATCGTGGAGGGGGCACCTACGAGCAGTACTTC.

This chain joins TRBV9 and TRBJ2-7; no clear D. Trimming left V 0 bases short and J 1 base short, with 8 bases between. Germline CDR1 is SGDLS and CDR2 is YYNGEE. This CDR3 is 14 amino acids long. CDR3 sequence (DNA): TGTGCCAGCAGCGTAGTCAGTTTTTCCTACGAGCAGTACTTC. Translated, it gives CASSVVSFSYEQYF.

This chain joins TRBV9 and TRBJ1-1; D not resolved. V gave up 0 bases and J gave up 4 bases, with 16 bases separating them. Looked up from germline, CDR1 is SGDLS and CDR2 is YYNGEE. The CDR3 contains 16 residues. This chain's CDR3 is CASSVDRREGSTEAFF. The CDR3 bases are TGTGCCAGCAGCGTAGATCGGAGGGAGGGAAGCACTGAAGCTTTCTTT.

The J gene is TRBJ2-7, the V gene TRBV7-8; 13 bases are a match to TRBD2. Germline V gene lookup returns CDR1 SGHVS and CDR2 FQNEAQ. The CDR3 sequence is 18 residues long. V lost 5 bases and J lost 0; bases outside the gene matches: 10. The CDR3 coding sequence is TGTGCCAGCAGCCTCCGCGGGACTAGCGGGGAGAGCTCCTACGAGCAGTACTTC. Encoded protein: CASSLRGTSGESSYEQYF.

The CDR3 region has the DNA TGCGCCAGCAGCCAAGAAGTGGGAACGAACACCGGGGAGCTGTTTTTT. Residues: CASSQEVGTNTGELFF. This chain joins TRBV4-1 and TRBJ2-2; D not resolved. This CDR3 has 16 residues. V dropped 0 bases and J dropped 0 bases, with 8 bases sitting between them. CDR1 and CDR2 from the germline V gene are MGHRA and YSYEKL.

The CDR3 coding sequence is TGTGCCAGCGGGGTGCTGGATGAGCAGTTCTTC. It specifies CASGVLDEQFF. The chain recombines TRBV7-2 with TRBJ2-1; D ambiguous. Germline-derived CDR1 and CDR2 are SGHTA and FQGNSA. V was trimmed by 8 bases and J by 8 bases, leaving 10 bases between them. The CDR3 extends over 11 amino acids.

The CDR3 nucleotides are TGTGCCAGCAGCGAGACTAGCGGGCAAGAGACCCAGTACTTC. It encodes CASSETSGQETQYF. This chain uses TRBV6-1 with TRBJ2-5; 10 nucleotides agree with TRBD2. The CDR3 has 14 amino acids. With 6 bases clipped from V and 2 bases from J, the junction kept 3 bases outside the gene matches. CDR1 is MNHNS and CDR2 is SASEGT in the germline V gene.

The rearrangement joins TRBV6-1 to TRBJ2-7; D remains unclear. Germline V gives CDR1 MNHNS, CDR2 SASEGT. Trimming removed 5 bases from V and 4 bases from J, with 9 bases in between. CDR3 length: 12 residues. CDR3 nucleotide sequence: TGTGCCAGCAGTACTAACTTATACGAGCAGTACTTC. Translating gives CASSTNLYEQYF.

The V and J genes are TRBV10-3 and TRBJ2-2; the D gene is possibly TRBD2 (6 bases). From germline, CDR1 is ENHRY and CDR2 SYGVKD. This CDR3 has 16 amino acids. V lost 0 bases and J lost 1, with 9 bases in between. The CDR3 reads CAISESGAGNTGELFF. Written as DNA, the CDR3 is TGTGCCATCAGTGAGTCTGGAGCGGGGAACACCGGGGAGCTGTTTTTT.

The chain carries TRBV7-9 and TRBJ1-2; possible D gene TRBD1, 6 bases. This CDR3 is built from 14 residues. V was trimmed by 2 bases and J by 0 bases, leaving 7 bases between them. Germline lookup yields CDR1 SEHNR and CDR2 FQNEAQ (reference sequence). Written as DNA, the CDR3 is TGTGCCAGCAGCTTACAGGGGACTAACTATGGCTACACCTTC. Amino acid sequence: CASSLQGTNYGYTF. The complete variable domain, with remaining parts taken from reference TRBV7-9 and TRBJ1-2, reads DTGVSQNPRHKITKRGQNVTFRCDPISEHNRLYWYRQTLGQGPEFLTYFQNEAQLEKSRLLSDRFSAERPKGSFSTLEIQRTEQGDSAMYLCASSLQGTNYGYTFGSGTRLTVV.

V is TRBV6-5 and J is TRBJ1-4; no clear D. Trimming left V 7 bases short and J 3 bases short, with 9 bases between. Germline V gene sequence: CDR1 MNHEY, CDR2 SVGAGI. This CDR3 region has 13 residues. This chain's CDR3 is CASTWSANEKLFF. As DNA, the CDR3 is TGTGCCAGCACCTGGTCCGCTAATGAAAAACTGTTTTTT.

The J gene is TRBJ1-2, the V gene TRBV4-2; D is possibly TRBD1 (6 bases). The V gene lost 0 bases and the J gene lost 5 bases, with 13 bases spanning the gap. Germline assignment: CDR1 LGHNA and CDR2 YNFKEQ. The CDR3 contains 15 residues. For the CDR3, the DNA is TGTGCCAGCAGCCAAGAGTGGGGGGGGGCATATGGCTACACCTTC. Residues: CASSQEWGGAYGYTF.

This clone was seen a few times. The chain carries TRBV5-1 and TRBJ1-5, with TRBD1 matching over 9 bases. V dropped 4 bases and J dropped 5; count of bases not matched to a gene: 4. The germline gives CDR1 SGHRS, CDR2 YFSETQ. The length of the CDR3 is 14 residues. The CDR3 nucleotides read TGCGCCAGCAGCATGGGACAGGGTGATCAGCCCCAGCATTTT. Encoded protein: CASSMGQGDQPQHF.

A word on this clone: The junction does not match germline at one end; this may be a read error. The V call is TRBV29-1, the J call TRBJ2-2, with D possibly TRBD1 on 8 matching bases. Germline assignment: CDR1 SQVTM and CDR2 ANQGSEA. The CDR3 spans 14 residues. CDR3: CSVEGTGGVGELFF. The CDR3 DNA reads TGCAGCGTCGAAGGCACAGGGGGGGTCGGGGAGCTGTTTTTT.

The sample holds a few counts of this clone. This chain uses TRBV21-1 with TRBJ2-7; TRBD1 is the table's D call and was not checked against the DNA. TRBV21-1 is flagged as a pseudogene. The length of the CDR3 is 16 residues. CDR3 nucleotides: TGTGCCAGCAGCAAAGGAGTAACAGCTGCGAAGTACGAGCAGTACTTC. Residues: CASSKGVTAAKYEQYF.

The J gene is TRBJ2-3, the V gene TRBV6-4; 8 bases map to TRBD2. CDR1 MRHNA and CDR2 SNTAGT come from the germline V gene. V was pared by 0 bases and J by 4 bases, with 3 bases of the junction left unmatched. CDR3 length: 15 residues. The CDR3 loop is CASSDSTGGADTQYF. The CDR3 region has the DNA TGTGCCAGCAGTGACTCGACGGGGGGGGCAGATACGCAGTATTTT.

Only one count was recorded for this clone. The chain employs TRBV11-2 and TRBJ1-5; D unresolved. This CDR3 is 13 amino acids long. V was clipped by 5 bases and J by 9 bases, with 14 bases between them. Germline-derived CDR1 and CDR2 are SGHAT and FQNNGV. CDR3 region: CASSLAGYGPQHF. The CDR3 DNA is TGTGCCAGCAGCCTGGCGGGTTACGGGCCCCAGCATTTT.

This clone occurred once. This chain connects TRBV9 to TRBJ1-2, with 9 bases aligning to TRBD1. The CDR3 is made up of 20 amino acids. Germline CDR1 SGDLS, CDR2 YYNGEE. Trimming cost V 0 bases and J 1 base; bases outside gene matches: 16. CDR3 DNA: TGTGCCAGCAGCGTAGAATCTCTGGGGACAGGGCTCCCTAGTAACTATGGCTACACCTTC. This translates into CASSVESLGTGLPSNYGYTF.

The chain couples TRBV30 to TRBJ1-6; D is uncertain. Germline V gives CDR1 GTSNPN, CDR2 SVGIG (reference sequence). The CDR3 runs 13 residues. V shed 2 bases and J shed 14 bases, with 16 bases lying between them. The DNA of the CDR3 is TGTGCCTGGAGTCCCGCCAGGACCCCGACCCTCCACTTT. Protein sequence: CAWSPARTPTLHF.

V gene TRBV19 combines with J gene TRBJ1-4, with D perhaps TRBD1 (5 bases). Germline V gene sequence: CDR1 LNHDA, CDR2 SQIVND (reference sequence). The CDR3 loop spans 15 amino acids. Trimming stripped 0 bases from V and 11 bases from J, with 16 bases between. CDR3 sequence reads: CASSIDRDRAGKLFF. For the CDR3, the DNA is TGTGCCAGTAGTATAGACCGGGACCGGGCGGGGAAACTGTTTTTT.

J is TRBJ2-5 and V is TRBV10-1; D perhaps matches TRBD2 (5 bases). The germline V gene encodes CDR1 WNHNN and CDR2 SYGVQD (reference sequence). V lost 3 bases and J lost 2, with 10 bases in between. This CDR3 has 14 residues. In DNA, the CDR3 is TGCGCCAGCAGTGATTCCCCGGGACAAGAGACCCAGTACTTC. Its translation: CASSDSPGQETQYF.